This T cell receptor (beta chain) was found in a study of T-cell memory formation after mild COVID-19. TCRdb processed the 5' RACE reads anew with MiXCR; each CDR3 protein has one entry. The sample carries around 390,000 distinct CDR3 sequences, around a sixth recorded once. The length of the CDR3 is 17 residues. Between the trimmed V and J ends, which lost 3 bases and 4 bases, there was a span of 20 bases. CDR1 is MGHRA, CDR2 YSYEKL, per germline. Sequenced input: PBMCs or a T cell subset sorted from them (not recorded which). This TCR was recovered from a man aged 18 to 29 who had mild COVID-19 (a few samples of this study predate the infection). Cell type and time point are not known. The chain combines TRBV4-1 with TRBJ2-3; D ambiguous. CDR3 bases: TGCGCCAGCAGCCAGTACCAGACGAGGCTATTCCCAGATACGCAGTATTTT. Its translation: CASSQYQTRLFPDTQYF.